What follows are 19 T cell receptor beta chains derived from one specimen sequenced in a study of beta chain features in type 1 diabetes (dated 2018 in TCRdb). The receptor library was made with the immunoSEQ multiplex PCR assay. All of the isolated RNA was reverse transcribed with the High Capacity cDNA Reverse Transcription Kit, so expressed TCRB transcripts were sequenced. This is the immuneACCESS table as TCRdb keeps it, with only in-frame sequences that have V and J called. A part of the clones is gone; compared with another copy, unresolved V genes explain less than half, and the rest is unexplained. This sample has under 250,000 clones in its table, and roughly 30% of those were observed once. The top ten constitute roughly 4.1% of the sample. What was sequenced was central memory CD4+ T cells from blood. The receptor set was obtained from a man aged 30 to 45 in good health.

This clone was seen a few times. In DNA, the CDR3 is TGTGCCAGCAGCGGAAACAGGGGCGCCTACAGAAATGAGCAGTTCTTC. It translates to CASSGNRGAYRNEQFF. This sequence joins TRBV9 and TRBJ2-1; 7 positions match TRBD1. J gave up 7 bases and V 3 bases, and 13 bases lay outside the gene matches. The CDR3 sequence is 16 residues long. The germline V gene has CDR1 SGDLS and CDR2 YYNGEE.

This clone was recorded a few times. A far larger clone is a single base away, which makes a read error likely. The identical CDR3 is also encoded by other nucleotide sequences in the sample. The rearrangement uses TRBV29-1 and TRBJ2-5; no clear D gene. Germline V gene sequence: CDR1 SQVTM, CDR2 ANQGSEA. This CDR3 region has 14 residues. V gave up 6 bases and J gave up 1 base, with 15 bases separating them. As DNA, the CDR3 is TGCAGCGTGTTTTCGCCACGTCTCCAAGAGACCCAGTACTTC. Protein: CSVFSPRLQETQYF.

CDR3 region: CASSGSSGYNEQFF. The DNA for the CDR3 is TGCGCCAGCAGTGGAAGCAGCGGGTACAATGAGCAGTTCTTC. This chain connects TRBV10-2 to TRBJ2-1; D perhaps matches TRBD2 (6 bases). Germline V gives CDR1 WSHSY, CDR2 SAAADI. There are 14 residues in the CDR3. The germline V and J ends were trimmed by 4 bases and 4 bases, with 11 bases remaining between them.

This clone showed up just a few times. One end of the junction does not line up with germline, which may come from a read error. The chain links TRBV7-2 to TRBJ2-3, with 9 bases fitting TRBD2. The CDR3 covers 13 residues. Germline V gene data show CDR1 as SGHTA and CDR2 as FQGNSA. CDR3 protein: CASSVAGADTQYF. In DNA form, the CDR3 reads TGTGCCAGCAGCGTAGCGGGGGCAGATACGCAGTATTTT.

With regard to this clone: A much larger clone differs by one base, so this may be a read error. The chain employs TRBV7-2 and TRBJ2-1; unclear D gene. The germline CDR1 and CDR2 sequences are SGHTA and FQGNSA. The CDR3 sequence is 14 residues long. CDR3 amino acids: CGSSPSLGYNEQFF. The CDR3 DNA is TGTGGCAGCAGCCCCTCTCTGGGATACAATGAGCAGTTCTTC.

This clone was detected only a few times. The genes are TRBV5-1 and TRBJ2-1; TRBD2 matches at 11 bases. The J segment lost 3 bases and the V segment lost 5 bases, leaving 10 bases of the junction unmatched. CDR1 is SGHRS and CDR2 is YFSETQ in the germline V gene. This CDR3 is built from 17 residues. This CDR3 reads CASSSTTSGSIYNEQFF. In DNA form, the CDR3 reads TGCGCCAGCAGTTCCACCACTAGCGGGAGCATCTACAATGAGCAGTTCTTC. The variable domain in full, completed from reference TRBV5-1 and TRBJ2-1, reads KAGVTQTPRYLIKTRGQQVTLSCSPISGHRSVSWYQQTPGQGLQFLFEYFSETQRNKGNFPGRFSGRQFSNSRSEMNVSTLELGDSALYLCASSSTTSGSIYNEQFFGPGTRLTVL.

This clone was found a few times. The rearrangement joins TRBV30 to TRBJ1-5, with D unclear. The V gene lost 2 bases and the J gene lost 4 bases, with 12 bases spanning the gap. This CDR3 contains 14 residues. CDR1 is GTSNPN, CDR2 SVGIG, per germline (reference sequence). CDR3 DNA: TGTGCCTGGAGTCCGGGATCCCGAAATCAGCCCCAGCATTTT. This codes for CAWSPGSRNQPQHF.

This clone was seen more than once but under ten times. DNA of the CDR3: TGTGCCAGCAGCAAGACAGGGGATAATGAAAAACTGTTTTTT. This codes for CASSKTGDNEKLFF. The chain has TRBV9 and TRBJ1-4, with 8 bases aligning to TRBD1. The CDR3 extends over 14 amino acids. Germline V gene data show CDR1 as SGDLS and CDR2 as YYNGEE. V was clipped by 4 bases and J by 4 bases; unmatched bases: 3.

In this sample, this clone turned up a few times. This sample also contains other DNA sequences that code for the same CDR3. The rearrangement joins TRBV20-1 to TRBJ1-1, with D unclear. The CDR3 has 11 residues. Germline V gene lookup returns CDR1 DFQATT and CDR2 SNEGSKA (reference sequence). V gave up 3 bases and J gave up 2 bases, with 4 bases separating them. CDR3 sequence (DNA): TGCAGTGCTAGGGCCAACACTGAAGCTTTCTTT. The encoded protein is CSARANTEAFF.

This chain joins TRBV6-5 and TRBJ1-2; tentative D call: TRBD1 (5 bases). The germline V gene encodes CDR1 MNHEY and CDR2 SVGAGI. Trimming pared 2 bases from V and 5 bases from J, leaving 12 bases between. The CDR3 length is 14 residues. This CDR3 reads CASSYSSGLYGYTF. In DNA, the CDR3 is TGTGCCAGCAGTTACAGTTCAGGGCTATATGGCTACACCTTC.

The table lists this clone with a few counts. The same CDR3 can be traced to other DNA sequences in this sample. CDR3 bases: TGTGCCAGCAGCGTAGCAGGTCTTGCGGGAGGCGACAATGAGCAGTTCTTC. Translation: CASSVAGLAGGDNEQFF. The rearrangement joins TRBV9 to TRBJ2-1, with TRBD2 matching over 8 bases. V lost 0 bases, J lost 5 bases, and 10 bases stayed unmatched. The germline V gene encodes CDR1 SGDLS and CDR2 YYNGEE. CDR3 size: 17 residues.

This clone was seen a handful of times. This CDR3 reads CASSPDRNTIYF. The CDR3 nucleotides read TGTGCCAGCAGCCCGGACAGAAACACCATATATTTT. The chain links TRBV11-2 to TRBJ1-3; D possibly corresponds to TRBD1 (5 bases). CDR1 is SGHAT and CDR2 is FQNNGV in the germline V gene. The V end lost 5 bases, the J end lost 5 bases, and 7 bases lay between the germline ends. This CDR3 spans 12 amino acids.

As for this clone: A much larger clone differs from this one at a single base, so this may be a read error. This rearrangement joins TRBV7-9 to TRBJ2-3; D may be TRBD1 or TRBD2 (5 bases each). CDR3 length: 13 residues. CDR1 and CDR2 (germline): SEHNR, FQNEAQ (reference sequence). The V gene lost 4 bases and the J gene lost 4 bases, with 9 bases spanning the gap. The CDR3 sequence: CASSSVGADTQYF. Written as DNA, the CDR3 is TGTGCCAGCAGCTCGGTGGGGGCAGATACGCAGTATTTT.

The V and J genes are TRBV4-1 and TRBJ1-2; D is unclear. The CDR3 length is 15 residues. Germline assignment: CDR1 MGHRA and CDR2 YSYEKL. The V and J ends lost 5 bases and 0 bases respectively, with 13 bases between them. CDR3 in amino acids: CASSDLGRTNYGYTF. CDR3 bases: TGCGCCAGCAGCGACCTTGGACGGACTAACTATGGCTACACCTTC.

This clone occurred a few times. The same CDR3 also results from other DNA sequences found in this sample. DNA for the CDR3: TGTGCCAGCAGCCTAGACCCGAGCTCCTACGAGCAGTACTTC. Translation gives CASSLDPSSYEQYF. The V gene is TRBV7-2, the J gene TRBJ2-7; D remains ambiguous. Germline V lookup: CDR1 SGHTA, CDR2 FQGNSA. V gave up 5 bases and J gave up 0 bases, with 11 bases separating them. The CDR3 loop spans 14 amino acids.

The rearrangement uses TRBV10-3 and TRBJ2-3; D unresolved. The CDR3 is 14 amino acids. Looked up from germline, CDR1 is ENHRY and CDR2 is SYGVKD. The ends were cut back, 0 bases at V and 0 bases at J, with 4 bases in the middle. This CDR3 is CAISESSSTDTQYF. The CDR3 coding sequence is TGTGCCATCAGTGAGTCGTCTAGCACAGATACGCAGTATTTT.

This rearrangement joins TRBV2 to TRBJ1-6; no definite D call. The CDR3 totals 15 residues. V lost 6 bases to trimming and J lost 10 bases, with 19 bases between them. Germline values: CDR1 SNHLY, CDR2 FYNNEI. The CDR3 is CASSERGSRLSPLHF. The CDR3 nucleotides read TGTGCCAGCAGCGAGAGAGGGAGCCGGTTGTCACCCCTCCACTTT.

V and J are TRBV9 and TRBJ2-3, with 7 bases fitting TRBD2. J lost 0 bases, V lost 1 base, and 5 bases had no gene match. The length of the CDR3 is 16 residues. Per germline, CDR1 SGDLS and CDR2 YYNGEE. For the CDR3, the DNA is TGTGCCAGCAGCGTACTTCCGGGAGGTAGCACAGATACGCAGTATTTT. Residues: CASSVLPGGSTDTQYF. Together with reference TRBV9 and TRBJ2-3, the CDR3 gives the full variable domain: DSGVTQTPKHLITATGQRVTLRCSPRSGDLSVYWYQQSLDQGLQFLIQYYNGEERAKGNILERFSAQQFPDLHSELNLSSLELGDSALYFCASSVLPGGSTDTQYFGPGTRLTVL.

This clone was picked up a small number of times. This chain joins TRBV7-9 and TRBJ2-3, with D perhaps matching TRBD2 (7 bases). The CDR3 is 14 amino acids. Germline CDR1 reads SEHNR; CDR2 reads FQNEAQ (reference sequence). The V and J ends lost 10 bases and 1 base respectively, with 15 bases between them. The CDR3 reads CATQGRGGTDTQYF. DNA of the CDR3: TGTGCCACCCAGGGGAGGGGTGGCACAGATACGCAGTATTTT.